Sequencing of this T cell receptor beta chain was carried out in a study of PD-L1 blockade in urothelial cancer. As to time point: peripheral blood 6 weeks after treatment start. The investigators introduced synthetic TCR analog templates into each PCR as spikes. The table came from immunoSEQ multiplex PCR; TCRdb's copy has only in-frame clones and leaves some out. Of more than 45,000 clones listed, approximately 84% are singletons. The source of this sequence is a man aged 55 to 70 with urothelial cancer. Here the sequenced sample was PBMCs, taken around atezolizumab (anti-PD-L1) treatment.

DNA for the CDR3: TGTGCCAGTGCCTCCGGGACAGGGGCAGATACGCAGTATTTT. Translation gives CASASGTGADTQYF. The chain employs TRBV19 and TRBJ2-3, with 10 bases identical to TRBD1. V trimming: 8 bases; J trimming: 4 bases; junction bases outside the gene matches: 6. The CDR3 is 14 residues long. Germline-derived CDR1 and CDR2 are LNHDA and SQIVND (reference sequence).